This T cell receptor (beta chain) was sequenced for a study of CXCR3-negative and CXCR3-positive naive CD8 T cells. As for this clonotype: Antigen specificity is unknown.

Study-level findings and limits: TRB CDR3 hydrophobicity was greater in CXCR3-positive naive cells than in CXCR3-negative naive cells.

This CDR3 is 14 amino acids long. The TRB libraries of cDNA were built by UMI-labeled 5' RACE. TCRdb re-called the 5' RACE reads and gives one entry per CDR3 protein, without DNA. Its table lists some 150,000 distinct CDR3 sequences. Naive CD8+ T cells showed CD45RO-CCR7+CD27+CD95-. The specimen sequenced was naive CXCR3+ CD8+ T cells from blood. Indicated subset: CD45RO-CCR7+CD27+CD95- naive CD8+ T cells expressing CXCR3 (TNR3+). This TCR came from a human donor in good health. Some clones in this sample may be carry-over from other donors' samples. The rearrangement uses TRBV12-3 or TRBV12-4 and TRBJ2-1. CDR3 sequence reads: CASSTSRQPNEQFF.